This is a list of T cell receptor beta chains from one sample in a study of T cells in localized non-small cell lung cancer. The repertoire was sequenced with immunoSEQ multiplex PCR; TCRdb's copy has only in-frame clones and lacks some. This table has around 48,000 clones, around 77% appearing once. Sample: peripheral blood, taken before any cancer treatment. The source is a man aged 35 to 70 with stage I squamous cell lung carcinoma. The CDR3 runs from the conserved cysteine through the conserved F or W. The order of the fields is CDR3 DNA, CDR3 protein, clone size, D gene, V gene, J gene. D genes are given only for firm matches. The listing skips clone size in some rows; elsewhere it reads once, few, many or a size class.

DNA: TGTGCCAGCAAGCCGGGACAGGGTATCTACGAGCAGTACTTC
CDR3: CASKPGQGIYEQYF
size: NA
D: TRBD1
V: TRBV27
J: TRBJ2-7

DNA: TGCGCCAGCAGCTTGGCCAGACTAGCGGGGTTGATCACAGATACGCAGTATTTT
CDR3: CASSLARLAGLITDTQYF
size: NA
D: TRBD2
V: TRBV5-1
J: TRBJ2-3

DNA: TGTGCCAGCAGCTTAGGAGGGACAGTCCAAGAGACCCAGTACTTC
CDR3: CASSLGGTVQETQYF
size: NA
D: TRBD1
V: TRBV11-3
J: TRBJ2-5

DNA: TGCGCCAGCAGCCTACTTCAATGGGACGGTAACTATGGCTACACCTTC
CDR3: CASSLLQWDGNYGYTF
size: NA
D: NA
V: TRBV5-1
J: TRBJ1-2

DNA: TGTGCCAGCAGTCCGAGCGGGGGGGCCGAGACCGGGGAGCTGTTTTTT
CDR3: CASSPSGGAETGELFF
size: NA
D: TRBD2
V: TRBV11-2
J: TRBJ2-2

DNA: TGTGCCAGCAGTGATGCCAGTAGGCATGAGCAGTTCTTC
CDR3: CASSDASRHEQFF
size: NA
D: NA
V: TRBV6-1
J: TRBJ2-1

DNA: TGTGCCAGCAGCTTATCGGACCTAACAGATACGCAGTATTTT
CDR3: CASSLSDLTDTQYF
size: NA
D: NA
V: TRBV7-3
J: TRBJ2-3

DNA: TGTGCCAGTAGTAAGCGGGGGGCCATCCAGAACACAGATACGCAGTATTTT
CDR3: CASSKRGAIQNTDTQYF
size: NA
D: TRBD2
V: TRBV19
J: TRBJ2-3

DNA: TGTGCCAGCAGCTCCCAAAGGAGTAGGACCGGGGAGCTGTTTTTT
CDR3: CASSSQRSRTGELFF
size: once
D: NA
V: TRBV7-2
J: TRBJ2-2

DNA: TGTGCCAGCTCGCCAGGGGAGAATGAAAAACTGTTTTTT
CDR3: CASSPGENEKLFF
size: NA
D: NA
V: TRBV18
J: TRBJ1-4

DNA: TGTGCCTGGAGAATCGGGACAGGGGCTACCACCTACGAGCAGTACTTC
CDR3: CAWRIGTGATTYEQYF
size: NA
D: TRBD1
V: TRBV30
J: TRBJ2-7

DNA: TGTGCCAGTAGTACAGGGATACGGGGCTATGGCTACACCTTC
CDR3: CASSTGIRGYGYTF
size: NA
D: NA
V: TRBV19
J: TRBJ1-2

DNA: TGTGCCAGCAGCCAAGGGCAGAGGTCTGAAGCTTTCTTT
CDR3: CASSQGQRSEAFF
size: NA
D: NA
V: TRBV14
J: TRBJ1-1

DNA: TGTGCCAGCAGTTTAGGTGGGGGAGGGCGCAATCAGCCCCAGCATTTT
CDR3: CASSLGGGGRNQPQHF
size: NA
D: NA
V: TRBV28
J: TRBJ1-5

DNA: TGCGCCAGCAGCTTGGCGTTTGATCAGCCCCAGCATTTT
CDR3: CASSLAFDQPQHF
size: NA
D: NA
V: TRBV5-1
J: TRBJ1-5

DNA: TGTGCCAGCAGTGCATCCCCGGGGGGGTATGGCTACACCTTC
CDR3: CASSASPGGYGYTF
size: NA
D: NA
V: TRBV6-1
J: TRBJ1-2

DNA: TGTGCCAGCAGCTTGTTACAGGGGAATCAGCCCCAGCATTTT
CDR3: CASSLLQGNQPQHF
size: NA
D: TRBD1
V: TRBV5-8
J: TRBJ1-5

DNA: TGTGCCACCAGCAGAGATCCGGCGGAGACCCAGTACTTC
CDR3: CATSRDPAETQYF
size: NA
D: NA
V: TRBV15
J: TRBJ2-5

DNA: TGTGCCAGCAGCCAAGATCGCGGGGCGAACACCGGGGAGCTGTTTTTT
CDR3: CASSQDRGANTGELFF
size: NA
D: NA
V: TRBV4-2
J: TRBJ2-2

DNA: TGTGCCACCTCGCGGCAGGGAGTCACCGGGGAGCTGTTTTTT
CDR3: CATSRQGVTGELFF
size: NA
D: NA
V: TRBV6-5
J: TRBJ2-2

DNA: TGTGCCAGCATTTGGCGGTCTGAAGCTTTCTTT
CDR3: CASIWRSEAFF
size: NA
D: NA
V: TRBV5-6
J: TRBJ1-1

DNA: TGCAGCGTCCTAAAACAAGGGGGGGGCTATGGCTACACCTTC
CDR3: CSVLKQGGGYGYTF
size: NA
D: NA
V: TRBV29-1
J: TRBJ1-2

DNA: TGCGCCAGCAGCTTGGTCCCATCGAACACTGAAGCTTTCTTT
CDR3: CASSLVPSNTEAFF
size: few
D: NA
V: TRBV5-1
J: TRBJ1-1

DNA: TGTGCCAGCGCCCCAGGGGGGAACCGCTATGGCTACACCTTC
CDR3: CASAPGGNRYGYTF
size: NA
D: TRBD1
V: TRBV7-3
J: TRBJ1-2

DNA: TGTGCCACCGGCGGCCCCTACGAGCAGTACTTC
CDR3: CATGGPYEQYF
size: NA
D: NA
V: TRBV15
J: TRBJ2-7

DNA: TGCGCCAGCAGTCCTCGGGACTCCAGGGGAGATACGCAGTATTTT
CDR3: CASSPRDSRGDTQYF
size: NA
D: NA
V: TRBV10-1
J: TRBJ2-3

DNA: TGCAGCGTTGGACAATATACGCAGTATTTT
CDR3: CSVGQYTQYF
size: NA
D: NA
V: TRBV29-1
J: TRBJ2-3

DNA: TGTGCCAGCAGCCCCTGGACAGACGAGCAGTTCTTC
CDR3: CASSPWTDEQFF
size: NA
D: NA
V: TRBV11-3
J: TRBJ2-1

DNA: TGTGCCAGCAGCCCCCGGGACAACTATGGCTACACCTTC
CDR3: CASSPRDNYGYTF
size: NA
D: NA
V: TRBV7-9
J: TRBJ1-2

DNA: TGTGCTAGCGGTCGGCTAGCGGTGAACACCGGGGAGCTGTTTTTT
CDR3: CASGRLAVNTGELFF
size: NA
D: TRBD2
V: TRBV7-7
J: TRBJ2-2

DNA: TGTGCCAGCAGCGAAGAGGCATTCACGGAGACCCAGTACTTC
CDR3: CASSEEAFTETQYF
size: NA
D: NA
V: TRBV5-5
J: TRBJ2-5

DNA: TGTGCCAGCAGCCAAGATGGACGAGATGGGGAGACCCAGTACTTC
CDR3: CASSQDGRDGETQYF
size: NA
D: NA
V: TRBV4-2
J: TRBJ2-5

DNA: TGCGCCAGCAGCCAAGAGGAGGACACTAATGAAAAACTGTTTTTT
CDR3: CASSQEEDTNEKLFF
size: NA
D: NA
V: TRBV4-1
J: TRBJ1-4

DNA: TGTGCCAGCACGGAGGAGGGGAGGAGCTCACCCCTCCACTTT
CDR3: CASTEEGRSSPLHF
size: NA
D: NA
V: TRBV2
J: TRBJ1-6

DNA: TGTGCCAGCAGTCCAGGGCTGAACACCATATATTTT
CDR3: CASSPGLNTIYF
size: NA
D: NA
V: TRBV2
J: TRBJ1-3

DNA: TGCGCCAGCAGCCACTCGAGACAGGGCGACACTGAAGCTTTCTTT
CDR3: CASSHSRQGDTEAFF
size: NA
D: TRBD1
V: TRBV4-1
J: TRBJ1-1

DNA: TGTGCCAGCAGCCCTACTAGGTACAATGAGCAGTTCTTC
CDR3: CASSPTRYNEQFF
size: NA
D: NA
V: TRBV11-3
J: TRBJ2-1

DNA: TGTGCCATCAGTGAGACCCTTGGGATAAGCGGGGCTGGCTATGGCTACACCTTC
CDR3: CAISETLGISGAGYGYTF
size: NA
D: NA
V: TRBV10-3
J: TRBJ1-2

DNA: TGTGCCAGCAGCTTCAACAGGGGTTCTATTAGCACAGATACGCAGTATTTT
CDR3: CASSFNRGSISTDTQYF
size: NA
D: TRBD1
V: TRBV11-3
J: TRBJ2-3

DNA: TGTGCCAGCAGCTCCCTACAGGGTGCCACCGGGGAGCTGTTTTTT
CDR3: CASSSLQGATGELFF
size: NA
D: NA
V: TRBV7-2
J: TRBJ2-2

DNA: TGTGCCAGCGGTATCTCCGGGACAGGGTTGGGCAATGAGCAGTTCTTC
CDR3: CASGISGTGLGNEQFF
size: NA
D: TRBD1
V: TRBV7-8
J: TRBJ2-1

DNA: TGTGCCAGCAGCCATACAGGGGTGCGGGACAATGAGCAGTTCTTC
CDR3: CASSHTGVRDNEQFF
size: NA
D: TRBD1
V: TRBV7-3
J: TRBJ2-1

DNA: TGTGCCAGCAGATGGACCTGGGTTTACGAGCAGTACTTC
CDR3: CASRWTWVYEQYF
size: NA
D: NA
V: TRBV2
J: TRBJ2-7

DNA: TGTGCCATCAGTGAGTCACTAGCGGGACAAGAGACCCAGTACTTC
CDR3: CAISESLAGQETQYF
size: few
D: TRBD2
V: TRBV10-3
J: TRBJ2-5

DNA: TGTGCCAGCAGATGGACTTTCGACACAGATACGCAGTATTTT
CDR3: CASRWTFDTDTQYF
size: NA
D: NA
V: TRBV6-5
J: TRBJ2-3

DNA: TGTGCCAGCAGTTCCCCCCCGGACAGAGGTGAAGCTTTCTTT
CDR3: CASSSPPDRGEAFF
size: NA
D: NA
V: TRBV28
J: TRBJ1-1

DNA: TGTGCCAGCAGCGCATACAGGAATTCACCCCTCCACTTT
CDR3: CASSAYRNSPLHF
size: NA
D: NA
V: TRBV7-9
J: TRBJ1-6

DNA: TGTGCCAGTATCTACAACGGGCAGGGAGCTAACTATGGCTACACCTTC
CDR3: CASIYNGQGANYGYTF
size: NA
D: NA
V: TRBV19
J: TRBJ1-2

DNA: TGTGCCAGCAGTGAAGTCCGGGACTCCTACGAGCAGTACTTC
CDR3: CASSEVRDSYEQYF
size: NA
D: NA
V: TRBV6-5
J: TRBJ2-7

DNA: TGTGCCAGCAGCTCCCCGGGGCACCAAGAGACCCAGTACTTC
CDR3: CASSSPGHQETQYF
size: NA
D: NA
V: TRBV11-2
J: TRBJ2-5

DNA: TGTGCCAGCAGATACACTTACACAGATACGCAGTATTTT
CDR3: CASRYTYTDTQYF
size: NA
D: NA
V: TRBV7-8
J: TRBJ2-3

DNA: TGTGCCAGCAGCCAACCCTCTTTCTACAATGAGCAGTTCTTC
CDR3: CASSQPSFYNEQFF
size: NA
D: NA
V: TRBV14
J: TRBJ2-1

DNA: TGTGCCAGCAGCCCTAACTTGGGGGGGATACAAGAGACCCAGTACTTC
CDR3: CASSPNLGGIQETQYF
size: NA
D: TRBD2
V: TRBV11-2
J: TRBJ2-5

DNA: TGCGCCAGCAGCCGGGAGATCGCAGAGACCCAGTACTTC
CDR3: CASSREIAETQYF
size: NA
D: NA
V: TRBV4-3
J: TRBJ2-5